Listed here is a single T cell receptor beta chain. The antigen remains unidentified. The sample is drawn from a study of cytomegalovirus exposure and HLA in healthy donors. Broader study findings: In a later analysis, most CMV-associated TCR beta chains appeared HLA-restricted. Listed as cytomegalovirus-associated were around 160 TCR beta chains.

The PCR contained 60 Vbeta and 13 Jbeta primers. Clones were sequenced by immunoSEQ multiplex PCR, and TCRdb holds only the in-frame ones, with some missing. The table records 150,000 to 200,000 clones, roughly 80% of them present only once. The sequenced material came from PBMCs. This clonotype originated in a woman aged 40 to 50 in good health and CMV-seropositive.

This CDR3 is CASSLEWVAGQGSGETQYF. The DNA of the CDR3 is TGTGCCAGCAGCTTAGAATGGGTGGCGGGGCAGGGCAGTGGAGAGACCCAGTACTTC. The chain recombines TRBV11-2 with TRBJ2-5, with a possible D match to TRBD2 (6 bases). V was shortened by 0 bases and J by 4 bases, with 24 bases between the two germline ends. Germline V gene sequence: CDR1 SGHAT, CDR2 FQNNGV. The CDR3 has 19 residues.